Given below is one T cell receptor beta chain in context. Its antigen is still unknown. Germline V gene sequence: CDR1 SGHTA, CDR2 FQGTGA. CDR3 length equals 15 residues. Trimming removed 5 bases from V and 1 base from J, with 14 bases in between. With 60 Vbeta and 13 Jbeta primers, the PCR was carried out. Data came from immunoSEQ multiplex PCR; TCRdb stores just in-frame clones and leaves some out. The sample consists of some 200,000 clones, more than 60% of them appearing once. These data come from a study of cytomegalovirus exposure and HLA in healthy donors. Study-level information: Among about 400 genotyped donors, around 80% fell in the Caucasian-associated ancestry cluster.

Study results and caveats: The listing of some 170 TCR beta chains classed them as cytomegalovirus-associated. As was reported, the classifier diagnosed cytomegalovirus status with high specificity and sensitivity. Later on, analysis showed that most CMV-associated TCR beta chains appeared to be HLA-restricted.

The receptor was isolated from a female donor in good health and CMV-seronegative. Material: PBMCs. The rearrangement links TRBV7-3 to TRBJ1-1, with a tentative D call TRBD1 (6 bases). CDR3 amino acids: CASSPDQGRNTEAFF. The CDR3 DNA is TGTGCCAGCAGCCCTGACCAGGGGCGGAACACTGAAGCTTTCTTT.